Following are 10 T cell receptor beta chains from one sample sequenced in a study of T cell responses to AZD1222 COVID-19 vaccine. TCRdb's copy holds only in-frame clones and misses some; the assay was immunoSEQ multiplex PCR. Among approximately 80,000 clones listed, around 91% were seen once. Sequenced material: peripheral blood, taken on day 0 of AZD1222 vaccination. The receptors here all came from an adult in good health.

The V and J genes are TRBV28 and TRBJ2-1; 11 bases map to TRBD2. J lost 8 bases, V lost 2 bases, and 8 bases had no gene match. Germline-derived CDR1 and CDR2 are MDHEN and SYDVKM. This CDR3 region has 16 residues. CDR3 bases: TGTGCCAGCAGTTTAGAGATAGCGGGAGGGCCGTATGAGCAGTTCTTC. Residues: CASSLEIAGGPYEQFF.

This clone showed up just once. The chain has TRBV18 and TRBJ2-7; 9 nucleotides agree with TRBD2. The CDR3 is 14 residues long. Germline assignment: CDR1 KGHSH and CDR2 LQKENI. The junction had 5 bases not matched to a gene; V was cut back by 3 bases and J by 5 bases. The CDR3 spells CASSPSSGNHEQYF. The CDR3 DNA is TGTGCCAGCTCACCGTCTAGCGGGAACCACGAGCAGTACTTC.

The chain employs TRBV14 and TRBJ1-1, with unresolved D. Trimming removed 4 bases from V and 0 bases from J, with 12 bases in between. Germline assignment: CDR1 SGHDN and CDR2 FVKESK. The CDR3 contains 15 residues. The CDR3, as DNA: TGTGCCAGCAGCCCTACCCGTACAGTGAACACTGAAGCTTTCTTT. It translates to CASSPTRTVNTEAFF. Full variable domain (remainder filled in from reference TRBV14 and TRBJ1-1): EAGVTQFPSHSVIEKGQTVTLRCDPISGHDNLYWYRRVMGKEIKFLLHFVKESKQDESGMPNNRFLAERTGGTYSTLKVQPAELEDSGVYFCASSPTRTVNTEAFFGQGTRLTVV.

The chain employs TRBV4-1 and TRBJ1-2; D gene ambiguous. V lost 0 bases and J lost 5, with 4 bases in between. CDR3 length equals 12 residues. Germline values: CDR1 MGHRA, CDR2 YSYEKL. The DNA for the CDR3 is TGCGCCAGCAGCCAAGAAGGGTATGGCTACACCTTC. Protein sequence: CASSQEGYGYTF.

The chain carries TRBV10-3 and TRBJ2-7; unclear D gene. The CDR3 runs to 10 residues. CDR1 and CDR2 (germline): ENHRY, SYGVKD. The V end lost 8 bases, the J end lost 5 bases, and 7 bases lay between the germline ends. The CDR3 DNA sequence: TGTGCCATCCCTCCCGACGAGCAGTACTTC. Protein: CAIPPDEQYF.

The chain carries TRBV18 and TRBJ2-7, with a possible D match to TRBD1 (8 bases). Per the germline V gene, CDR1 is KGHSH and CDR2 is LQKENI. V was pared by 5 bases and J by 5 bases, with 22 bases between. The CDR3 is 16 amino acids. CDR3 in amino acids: CASSGLTGGDFHEQYF. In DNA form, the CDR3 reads TGTGCCAGCTCAGGATTAACAGGGGGGGATTTCCACGAGCAGTACTTC.

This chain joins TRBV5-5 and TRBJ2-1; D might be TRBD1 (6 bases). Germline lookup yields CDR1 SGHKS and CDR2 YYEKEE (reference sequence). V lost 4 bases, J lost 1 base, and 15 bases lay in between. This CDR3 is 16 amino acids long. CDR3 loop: CASSPRGVVSYNEQFF. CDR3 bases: TGTGCCAGCAGCCCCAGGGGCGTGGTATCCTACAATGAGCAGTTCTTC. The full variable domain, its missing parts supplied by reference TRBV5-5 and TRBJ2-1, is DAGVTQSPTHLIKTRGQQVTLRCSPISGHKSVSWYQQVLGQGPQFIFQYYEKEERGRGNFPDRFSARQFPNYSSELNVNALLLGDSALYLCASSPRGVVSYNEQFFGPGTRLTVL.

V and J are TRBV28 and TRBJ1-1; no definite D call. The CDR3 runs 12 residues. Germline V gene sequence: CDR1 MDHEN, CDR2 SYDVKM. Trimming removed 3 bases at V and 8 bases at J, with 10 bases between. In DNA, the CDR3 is TGTGCCAGCAGTTTTTTCGTTAACGAAGCTTTCTTT. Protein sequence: CASSFFVNEAFF.

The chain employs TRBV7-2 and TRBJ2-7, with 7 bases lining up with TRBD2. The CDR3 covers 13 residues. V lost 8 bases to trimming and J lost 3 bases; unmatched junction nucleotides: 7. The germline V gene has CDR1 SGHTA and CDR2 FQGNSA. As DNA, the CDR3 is TGTGCCAGCGTGGCTAGCGGACTCTACGAGCAGTACTTC. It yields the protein CASVASGLYEQYF.

CDR3 amino acids: CASSSAVGLEAFF. The CDR3 DNA reads as TGCGCCAGCAGCTCAGCCGTAGGTTTAGAAGCTTTCTTT. The chain employs TRBV5-1 and TRBJ1-1; D remains ambiguous. Trimming shortened V by 3 bases and J by 8 bases, and 14 bases separated the two germline ends. The CDR3 contains 13 residues. The V gene's germline CDR1 is SGHRS and CDR2 YFSETQ. The variable domain in full, with the rest retrieved from reference TRBV5-1 and TRBJ1-1, is KAGVTQTPRYLIKTRGQQVTLSCSPISGHRSVSWYQQTPGQGLQFLFEYFSETQRNKGNFPGRFSGRQFSNSRSEMNVSTLELGDSALYLCASSSAVGLEAFFGQGTRLTVV.